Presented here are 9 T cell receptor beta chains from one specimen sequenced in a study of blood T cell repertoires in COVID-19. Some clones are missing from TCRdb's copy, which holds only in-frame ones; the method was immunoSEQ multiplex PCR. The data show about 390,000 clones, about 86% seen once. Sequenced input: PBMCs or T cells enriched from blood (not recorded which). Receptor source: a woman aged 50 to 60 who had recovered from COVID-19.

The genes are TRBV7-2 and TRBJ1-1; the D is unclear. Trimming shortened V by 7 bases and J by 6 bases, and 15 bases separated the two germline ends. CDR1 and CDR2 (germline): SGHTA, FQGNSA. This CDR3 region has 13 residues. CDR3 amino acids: CASNPSGSAEAFF. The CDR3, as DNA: TGTGCCAGCAACCCCTCGGGATCCGCTGAAGCTTTCTTT. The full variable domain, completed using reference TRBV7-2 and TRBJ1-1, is GAGVSQSPSNKVTEKGKDVELRCDPISGHTALYWYRQSLGQGLEFLIYFQGNSAPDKSGLPSDRFSAERTGGSVSTLTIQRTQQEDSAVYLCASNPSGSAEAFFGQGTRLTVV.

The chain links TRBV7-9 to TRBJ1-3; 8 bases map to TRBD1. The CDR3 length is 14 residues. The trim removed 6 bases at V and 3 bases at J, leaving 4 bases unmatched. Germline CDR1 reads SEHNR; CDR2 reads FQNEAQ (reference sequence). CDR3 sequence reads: CASRYDRGGNTIYF. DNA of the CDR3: TGTGCCAGCAGATACGACAGGGGTGGAAACACCATATATTTT.

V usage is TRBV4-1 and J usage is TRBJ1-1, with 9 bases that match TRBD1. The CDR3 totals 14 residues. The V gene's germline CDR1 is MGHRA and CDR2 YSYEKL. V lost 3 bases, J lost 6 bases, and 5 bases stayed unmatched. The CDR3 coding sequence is TGCGCCAGCAGCCAGACAACAGGGGGCCCTGAAGCTTTCTTT. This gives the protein CASSQTTGGPEAFF.

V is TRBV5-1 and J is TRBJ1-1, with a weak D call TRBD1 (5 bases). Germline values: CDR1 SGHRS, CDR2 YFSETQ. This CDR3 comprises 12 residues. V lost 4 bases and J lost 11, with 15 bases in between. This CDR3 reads CASSTDRDYAFF. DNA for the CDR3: TGCGCCAGCAGCACCGACAGAGATTATGCTTTCTTT.

CDR3 sequence reads: CASRPQGANTEAFF. CDR3 DNA sequence: TGTGCCAGCAGGCCACAGGGGGCGAACACTGAAGCTTTCTTT. This chain uses TRBV28 with TRBJ1-1, with 9 bases lining up with TRBD1. Trimming took 6 bases from V and 1 from J; bases not matched to a gene: 3. Looked up from germline, CDR1 is MDHEN and CDR2 is SYDVKM. The CDR3 loop spans 14 amino acids.

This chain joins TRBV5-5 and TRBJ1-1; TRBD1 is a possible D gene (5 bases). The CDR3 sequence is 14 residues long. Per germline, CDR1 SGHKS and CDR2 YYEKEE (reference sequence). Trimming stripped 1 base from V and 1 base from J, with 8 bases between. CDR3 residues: CASSLRDRNTEAFF. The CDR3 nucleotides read TGTGCCAGCAGCTTGCGTGACAGGAACACTGAAGCTTTCTTT.

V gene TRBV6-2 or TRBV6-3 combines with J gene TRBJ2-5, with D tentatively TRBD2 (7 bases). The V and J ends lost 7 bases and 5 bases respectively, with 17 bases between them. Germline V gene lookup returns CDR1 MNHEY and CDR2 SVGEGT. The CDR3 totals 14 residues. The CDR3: CASTPQGRGETQYF. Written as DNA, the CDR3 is TGTGCCAGCACCCCCCAGGGGCGGGGGGAGACCCAGTACTTC.

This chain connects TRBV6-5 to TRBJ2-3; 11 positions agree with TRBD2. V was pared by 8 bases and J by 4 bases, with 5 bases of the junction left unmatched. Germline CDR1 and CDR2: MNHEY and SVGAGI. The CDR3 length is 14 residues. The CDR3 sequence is CASSVAGGPDTQYF. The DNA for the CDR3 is TGTGCCAGCTCCGTAGCGGGGGGGCCAGATACGCAGTATTTT.

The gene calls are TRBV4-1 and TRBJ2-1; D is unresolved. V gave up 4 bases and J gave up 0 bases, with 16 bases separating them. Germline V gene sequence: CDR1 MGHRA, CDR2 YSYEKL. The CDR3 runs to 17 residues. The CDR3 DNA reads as TGCGCCAGCAGCCCCAGGTCGAGATTCAGCTCCTACAATGAGCAGTTCTTC. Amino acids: CASSPRSRFSSYNEQFF.